This TCR beta chain was sequenced for a study of T cells after yellow fever vaccination (dated by TCRdb to about 2019). Concerning the study at large: Libraries from fractions with low cell numbers were prepared with the SMART-Seq v4 Ultra Low Input RNA kit. Two healthy male donors, one aged 18 to 30 and one aged 30 to 40 years, made up the cohort. Blood was drawn at multiple timepoints before and after primary and secondary immunization, with bulk PBMC replicates and cell subsets isolated. To track T-cell clones before and after primary and booster YFV17D yellow fever vaccination, bulk TCR alpha and beta repertoires were sequenced longitudinally.

The treatment or condition tag for this specimen amounts to: live attenuated yellow fever vaccine strain. PBMCs were isolated from peripheral blood using a standard Ficoll-Paque protocol. CD4 and CD8 T-cell fractions were isolated with Dynabeads CD4 and CD8 positive selection kits. TriZol was used to extract RNA from bulk PBMCs, CD4 and CD8 fractions, and dextramer-positive and dextramer-negative fractions. At least ten counts were recorded for this clonotype. Its antigen target is currently unknown. There are no base qualities to consult, and no much larger clone falls within one base. Points the paper makes about the study in general: Compared with the primary T-cell response, the secondary T-cell response was faster but weaker, reaching its peak on day 5 rather than on day 15. A small share of clonotypes occurred in both CD4 and CD8 compartments, likely arising from convergent recombination. Because the study included only a couple of donors, the extent to which the findings can be generalized is limited. FACS-sorted repertoires could contain abundant contaminating clonotypes from the bulk population, so computational filtering was required. After the booster, most of the clones that had expanded following primary vaccination were detected again (roughly 97% of CD4 and around nine tenths of CD8), which suggests that memory was broadly maintained.

The V and J ends are trimmed by 4 bases and 4 bases, leaving 14 bases between them. The germline V gene sets CDR1 to MNHEY and CDR2 to SVGAGI. From the cysteine up to the phenylalanine, the CDR3 has a length of 15 residues. Only the CDR3 DNA stays, 45 bases, in frame from base 1. The sequencer listed for this sample is Illumina NovaSeq 6000. TCR cDNA was synthesized by 5'RACE template switching, which introduced a universal primer site and unique molecular identifiers. Priming of cDNA synthesis was performed from both the TCR alpha and TCR beta constant segments. Library amplification used two PCR steps, and the second PCR step added sample barcodes and sequencing adapters. Sequencing of libraries was done on Illumina HiSeq 2500 (2x100 bp) or NovaSeq (2x150 bp). The paper's data handling went like this. Reads were demultiplexed and collapsed into UMI consensus sequences with MIGEC, and V(D)J alignment was performed with MiXCR. Vaccine-responding clonotypes were defined with edgeR using replicate PBMC samples, requiring FDR below 0.01 and a log2 fold change above 5 up to day 15. Each bulk clonotype was labeled CD4 or CD8 based on which sequenced repertoire, CD4 or CD8, contained the clonotype at higher abundance. Starting from the raw public reads, TCRdb applied fastp trimming at Q25, assembled clones with MiXCR and retained in-frame beta chains. Identical CDR3 proteins give one entry, which carries the most common genes and DNA. V and J calls and clone size were set by TCRdb, not the authors. This sample holds about 340,000 distinct CDR3 sequences; 9.5% to 15% were observed only once. The top ten hold roughly 3.1% of the sample.

The input for sequencing was CD4+ T cells sorted from PBMCs, taken 15 days after the yellow fever booster vaccination. The origin of this receptor is a man between 18 and 35 years old who received the YFV17D yellow fever vaccine. The V and J segments used are TRBV6-5 and TRBJ2-1; the D assignment is uncertain and may be TRBD1 or TRBD2, with 5 bases supporting each. CDR3 sequence: CASSSPWDQYNEQFF. The DNA sequence reads TGTGCCAGCAGTTCCCCCTGGGACCAATACAATGAGCAGTTCTTC.